A selection of T cell receptor beta chains follows, all from one sample in a study of T cells in Graves' hyperthyroidism and ophthalmopathy. Using its own MiXCR run on the multiplex PCR reads, TCRdb lists one record per CDR3 protein. The data hold around 340,000 distinct CDR3 sequences, with 20% to 25% observed a single time. The specimen was blood. The receptors stem from a woman aged 45-60 years with Graves' hyperthyroidism. CDR3s include the opening cysteine and the closing phenylalanine or tryptophan. A D gene is named only where the DNA matches it firmly. Only part of the rows carry a size: once, few, many, or a class if the clone is expanded.

len	d_gene	abundance	v_gene	j_gene	CDR3nt	CDR3aa
13	NA	NA	TRBV5-8	TRBJ2-7	TGTGCGGGAGGGGGGGCTTCCAACTACGAGCAGTACTTC	CAGGGASNYEQYF
15	NA	many	TRBV24-1	TRBJ2-7	TGTGCCACCAGTGATTCCCAGGGAAGTCCCTACGAGCAGTACTTC	CATSDSQGSPYEQYF
17	NA	many	TRBV11-2	TRBJ2-7	TGTGCCAGCAGCGGGTGGGGAGACCGCTCCCGGGGTTACGAGCAGTACTTC	CASSGWGDRSRGYEQYF
14	TRBD2	NA	TRBV9	TRBJ2-7	TGTGCCAGCAGCGTGAGCGGGACTCCCTACGAGCAGTACTTC	CASSVSGTPYEQYF
16	NA	many	TRBV7-9	TRBJ1-2	TGTGCCAGCAGCTTAGAGCAGGGCCCCAGCGGGTATGGCTACACCTTC	CASSLEQGPSGYGYTF
14	NA	NA	TRBV20-1	TRBJ2-3	TGCAGTGCAGACCGGACCCAGCTCGCAGATACGCAGTATTTT	CSADRTQLADTQYF
14	NA	many	TRBV11-1	TRBJ2-5	TGTGCCAGCAGCCGCAGCCGGGAACAAGAGACCCAGTACTTC	CASSRSREQETQYF
15	TRBD2	NA	TRBV7-8	TRBJ2-3	TGTGCCAGCAGCGATGAGCGGGACCACACAGATACGCAGTATTTT	CASSDERDHTDTQYF
15	TRBD1	few	TRBV7-6	TRBJ1-4	TGTGCCAGCAGCTTCCAGGGGGCTAGGGGAGAAAAACTGTTTTTT	CASSFQGARGEKLFF
16	NA	few	TRBV7-7	TRBJ2-7	TGTGCTAGCAGCTTACCAGGGTCCCTCTTAGGGTACGAGCAGTACTTC	CASSLPGSLLGYEQYF
14	TRBD2	many	TRBV7-8	TRBJ2-1	TGTGCCAGCGGCATAGCGGGGGGGTACAATGAGCAGTTCTTC	CASGIAGGYNEQFF
14	NA	few	TRBV5-1	TRBJ1-4	TGCGCCAGCAGCTTCACAGGGTCGGATGTAAAACTGTTTTTT	CASSFTGSDVKLFF
14	NA	NA	TRBV28	TRBJ1-1	TGTGCCAGCACCGTGGGGAGTGTGAACACTGAAGCTTTCTTT	CASTVGSVNTEAFF
16	TRBD2	few	TRBV6-1	TRBJ2-7	TGTGCCAGCAGTGACCCCGGACTAGCGCCGACCTACGAGCAGTACTTC	CASSDPGLAPTYEQYF
13	NA	NA	TRBV3-1	TRBJ1-2	TGTGCCAGCATGCGCCAGGGAGGGTATGGCTACACCTTC	CASMRQGGYGYTF
12	NA	few	TRBV28	TRBJ2-7	TGTGCCAGCAGTTTGCCCCCCCACGAGCAGTACTTC	CASSLPPHEQYF
15	TRBD1	many	TRBV20-1	TRBJ1-2	TGCAGTGCTACCAGACTACAGGGGGAAAACTATGGCTACACCTTC	CSATRLQGENYGYTF
15	NA	NA	TRBV15	TRBJ1-5	TGTGCCACCAGCAGAGGAGGGCAGGGCAATCAGCCCCAGCATTTT	CATSRGGQGNQPQHF
16	TRBD1	many	TRBV7-8	TRBJ1-5	TGTGCCAGCAGCTTAGAGGGACAGGGAATCAATCAGCCCCAGCATTTT	CASSLEGQGINQPQHF
17	TRBD2	NA	TRBV11-3	TRBJ2-5	TGTGCCAGCAGCTTGGGGGCTAGCGGGAGGCACCCGGAGACCCAGTACTTC	CASSLGASGRHPETQYF
15	TRBD1	few	TRBV20-1	TRBJ2-2	TGCAGTGCTAGAGATATCGGACAGGGGACCGGGGAGCTGTTTTTT	CSARDIGQGTGELFF
14	NA	NA	TRBV6-1	TRBJ2-2	TGTGCCAGCAGTGGTGTAGAGGTCACCGGGGAGCTGTTTTTT	CASSGVEVTGELFF
17	NA	NA	TRBV10-3	TRBJ2-7	TGTGCCATCAGTGAAAATAATGGACAGCCACGAACCTACGAGCAGTACTTC	CAISENNGQPRTYEQYF
20	TRBD2	many	TRBV9	TRBJ2-2	TGTGCCAGCAGCGTAGCTCGGGGGGGAGCGCTAGCGGCTAACACCGGGGAGCTGTTTTTT	CASSVARGGALAANTGELFF
13	NA	NA	TRBV2	TRBJ1-1	TGTGCCAGCAGCTGGGGGAGGAACACTGAAGCTTTCTTT	CASSWGRNTEAFF
13	NA	few	TRBV20-1	TRBJ2-5	TGCAGTGCTAGGGGGACCCTAAGAGAGGCCCAGTACTTC	CSARGTLREAQYF
15	TRBD2	NA	TRBV7-3	TRBJ2-7	TGTGCCAGCAGCTTAACCTCTAGCGGGTTTTACGAGCAGTACTTC	CASSLTSSGFYEQYF
10	NA	NA	TRBV19	TRBJ1-2	TGTTACAGGGCATTCTATGGCTACACCTTC	CYRAFYGYTF
13	NA	many	TRBV5-1	TRBJ1-1	TGCGCCAGCAGCTTGTGGCAGAACACTGAAGCTTTCTTT	CASSLWQNTEAFF
16	TRBD2	many	TRBV12-3/TRBV12-4	TRBJ2-3	TGTGCCAGCAGTTGGACTAGCGGGAGCTGGACAGATACGCAGTATTTT	CASSWTSGSWTDTQYF
13	TRBD1	many	TRBV28	TRBJ1-5	TGTGCCAGCTTGACAGGGTCGAATCAGCCCCAGCATTTT	CASLTGSNQPQHF
15	NA	NA	TRBV6-1	TRBJ2-2	TGTGCCAGCACCAAAGGGCAGGGGGGGGCCGGGGAGCTGTTTTTT	CASTKGQGGAGELFF
12	NA	few	TRBV27	TRBJ1-6	TGTGCCACCAGACGGGGCAATTCACCCCTCCACTTT	CATRRGNSPLHF
14	NA	once	TRBV24-1	TRBJ2-2	TGTGCCACCAGTGAATCGGGGGCAACCGGGGAGCTGCTTTTT	CATSESGATGELLF
14	TRBD1	many	TRBV10-3	TRBJ1-3	TGTGCCATCAGCAAGGACAGGTCCGGAAACACCATATATTTT	CAISKDRSGNTIYF
11	NA	many	TRBV5-1	TRBJ2-1	TGCGCCAGCAGCTCATTTTTTGAGCAGTTCTTC	CASSSFFEQFF
14	NA	many	TRBV18	TRBJ1-1	TGTGCCAGCTCACCAGGACAGACTAACACTGAAGCTTTCTTT	CASSPGQTNTEAFF
15	NA	NA	TRBV20-1	TRBJ2-7	TGCAGTGCTAAAGACCCCCGGATTCCCTCCTACGAGCAGTACTTC	CSAKDPRIPSYEQYF
13	NA	many	TRBV7-6	TRBJ2-5	TGTGCCAGCAGCTTGGGCCCGCTAGAGACCCAGTACTTC	CASSLGPLETQYF
15	TRBD1	few	TRBV29-1	TRBJ2-2	TGCAGCGTTGAGGACAGGGTTTTGAACACCGGGGAGCTGTTTTTT	CSVEDRVLNTGELFF
16	NA	many	TRBV28	TRBJ1-3	TGTGCCAGCAGTTTTAGTCCGGACAGCTCTGGAAACACCATATATTTT	CASSFSPDSSGNTIYF
15	TRBD2	many	TRBV10-3	TRBJ2-3	TGTGCCATCAGTGCTAGCGGGAGGGCACCAGATACGCAGTATTTT	CAISASGRAPDTQYF